This T cell receptor beta chain was sequenced for a study of post-analysis software for immune sequencing data. Notes on the study in general: In patients, a few TRBV segments were more frequent than in controls, with TRBV5-6, TRBV5-1 and TRBV20-1 among them.

This CDR3 has 16 amino acids. Germline CDR1 and CDR2: MNHEY and SMNVEV (reference sequence). The V gene end was trimmed by 6 bases and the J gene end by 5 bases; junction bases not matched to a gene: 13. As concerns this clonotype: Its antigen is not known.

Prepared TCR beta cDNA libraries contained unique molecular identifiers. Roughly 0.5 million cDNA molecules were obtained from roughly 1 to 10 million T cells. In TCRdb, the PCR reads were re-called with MiXCR into one record per CDR3 protein. The table lists hundreds of thousands of distinct CDR3 sequences, 55% to 60% of them singletons. The rearrangement links TRBV27 to TRBJ2-5; TRBD2 matches at 9 bases. The source of this sequence is a girl between 2 and 10 years old with multiple sclerosis. What was sequenced was blood. CDR3 sequence: CASRTQRGGAGETQYF. The DNA of the CDR3 is TGTGCCAGCAGGACCCAACGCGGGGGGGCCGGCGAGACCCAGTACTTC.